The rows below give T cell receptor beta chains drawn from one sample of a study of T cells in localized non-small cell lung cancer. The assay was immunoSEQ multiplex PCR, and TCRdb's table has in-frame clones only and misses some. The sample shows nearly 35,000 clones, approximately 89% of them seen only once. The sequencing used peripheral blood mononuclear cells, collected before any cancer treatment. These TCRs come from a female donor of 60 years or more with stage II lung adenocarcinoma. Each CDR3 is given with its conserved first and last residue. The D gene is left open where the match is weak. The listing skips clone size in some rows; elsewhere it reads once, few, many or a size class.

d_call,v_call,j_call,clone_size,cdr3_aa,cdr3_nt
TRBD2,TRBV5-1,TRBJ2-1,-,CASSLGGTSGYNEQFF,TGCGCCAGCAGCCTGGGGGGGACTAGCGGATACAATGAGCAGTTCTTC
-,TRBV5-1,TRBJ1-4,-,CASSLSRADEKLFF,TGCGCCAGCAGCTTGTCCAGGGCGGATGAAAAACTGTTTTTT
-,TRBV5-1,TRBJ1-1,-,CASSLGGTKGEAFF,TGCGCCAGCAGCTTGGGTGGGACTAAAGGTGAAGCTTTCTTT
TRBD1,TRBV28,TRBJ2-7,-,CASRHRGTTYEQYF,TGTGCCAGCAGGCACAGGGGGACAACCTACGAGCAGTACTTC
-,TRBV25-1,TRBJ1-6,-,CASNRVDSPLHF,TGTGCCAGCAACAGGGTAGATTCACCCCTCCACTTT
-,TRBV7-2,TRBJ2-7,-,CASSLVPSSTYEQYF,TGTGCCAGCAGCCTCGTCCCGTCTAGTACCTACGAGCAGTACTTC
-,TRBV7-2,TRBJ1-1,-,CASSWRGAGTEAFF,TGTGCCAGCAGCTGGAGGGGAGCGGGCACTGAAGCTTTCTTT
-,TRBV28,TRBJ1-4,-,CASSFRGMNNEKLFF,TGTGCCAGCAGTTTTAGGGGAATGAATAATGAAAAACTGTTTTTT
TRBD1,TRBV30,TRBJ2-7,-,CAWSAPGTGREQYF,TGTGCCTGGAGTGCTCCCGGGACAGGGCGCGAGCAGTACTTC
-,TRBV5-1,TRBJ2-5,-,CASRASGARYQETQYF,TGCGCCAGCAGGGCCTCAGGGGCCAGGTACCAAGAGACCCAGTACTTC
-,TRBV27,TRBJ1-5,-,CASRQQGNQPQHF,TGTGCCAGCAGACAACAGGGTAATCAGCCCCAGCATTTT
-,TRBV7-9,TRBJ1-1,-,CASSLVDGINTEAFF,TGTGCCAGCAGCTTAGTGGACGGGATTAACACTGAAGCTTTCTTT
-,TRBV27,TRBJ1-5,-,CASSHRSGQPQHF,TGTGCCAGCAGCCACCGGTCTGGTCAGCCCCAGCATTTT
TRBD1,TRBV6-1,TRBJ1-2,-,CASSLTGDYGYTF,TGTGCCAGCAGTTTAACAGGGGATTATGGCTACACCTTC
-,TRBV6-5,TRBJ1-3,-,CASSYSRASSGNTIYF,TGTGCCAGCAGTTACTCGAGGGCATCCTCTGGAAACACCATATATTTT
-,TRBV18,TRBJ2-5,-,CASSPTFGEETQYF,TGTGCCAGCTCACCGACTTTTGGGGAAGAGACCCAGTACTTC
-,TRBV4-3,TRBJ2-7,-,CASSPHPAGEYEQYF,TGCGCCAGCAGCCCGCACCCGGCAGGGGAGTACGAGCAGTACTTC
TRBD2,TRBV28,TRBJ2-1,-,CASSFERGAPEQFF,TGTGCCAGCAGTTTCGAGCGGGGAGCTCCTGAGCAGTTCTTC
TRBD1,TRBV7-9,TRBJ1-6,-,CASSLASGQPGSPLHF,TGTGCCAGCAGCTTAGCTTCGGGACAGCCCGGTTCACCCCTCCACTTT
TRBD1,TRBV2,TRBJ2-4,-,CASRPGDRGFTSKNIQYF,TGTGCCAGCAGGCCGGGGGACAGGGGATTCACCTCCAAAAACATTCAGTACTTC
TRBD1,TRBV2,TRBJ2-2,few,CATTQGLGNTGELFF,TGTGCCACTACACAGGGGTTGGGGAACACCGGGGAGCTGTTTTTT
TRBD1,TRBV6-6,TRBJ1-5,once,CASFTPGQDHQPQHF,TGTGCCAGTTTCACTCCGGGACAGGACCATCAGCCCCAGCATTTT
-,TRBV19,TRBJ1-1,-,CASSIDRDKDMNTEAFF,TGTGCCAGTAGTATAGACCGGGACAAGGATATGAACACTGAAGCTTTCTTT
-,TRBV19,TRBJ2-3,-,CASSKVRPLTDTQYF,TGTGCCAGTAGTAAAGTGCGCCCCCTCACAGATACGCAGTATTTT
-,TRBV28,TRBJ1-2,-,CASSLLVPGGDGYTF,TGTGCCAGCAGTTTACTAGTCCCGGGTGGGGATGGCTACACCTTC
TRBD1,TRBV18,TRBJ1-4,-,CASSPGQGVEKLFF,TGTGCCAGCTCACCGGGACAGGGAGTGGAAAAACTGTTTTTT
-,TRBV28,TRBJ1-4,-,CASSFGTNEKLFF,TGTGCCAGCAGTTTCGGAACTAATGAAAAACTGTTTTTT
TRBD1,TRBV18,TRBJ2-7,-,CASSLDRNSYEQYF,TGTGCCAGCTCACTGGACAGGAACTCCTACGAGCAGTACTTC
-,TRBV9,TRBJ1-1,-,CASSPRASNTEAFF,TGTGCCAGCAGCCCGCGGGCCTCGAACACTGAAGCTTTCTTT
-,TRBV5-4,TRBJ2-5,-,CASSLEQETQYF,TGTGCCAGCAGCTTGGAACAAGAGACCCAGTACTTC
-,TRBV5-6,TRBJ1-2,-,CASSLGSAVNYGYTF,TGTGCCAGCAGCTTGGGTTCTGCAGTTAACTATGGCTACACCTTC
TRBD2,TRBV27,TRBJ2-7,once,CASSLSGLAGVQNEQYF,TGTGCCAGCAGTTTATCAGGTCTAGCGGGAGTCCAGAACGAGCAGTACTTC
TRBD2,TRBV28,TRBJ2-5,-,CASSPGGEETQYF,TGTGCCAGCAGTCCCGGGGGGGAGGAGACCCAGTACTTC
-,TRBV10-2,TRBJ2-3,-,CASSEIKDTQYF,TGCGCCAGCAGTGAGATTAAAGATACGCAGTATTTT
-,TRBV19,TRBJ1-5,-,CASRYSGSPNNQPQHF,TGTGCCAGTAGGTATTCCGGGTCCCCCAACAATCAGCCCCAGCATTTT
TRBD1,TRBV5-1,TRBJ2-7,-,CASSLQGADDEQYF,TGCGCCAGCAGCTTGCAGGGGGCCGACGACGAGCAGTACTTC
-,TRBV5-1,TRBJ1-4,-,CASSLANEKLFF,TGCGCCAGCAGCTTGGCCAATGAAAAACTGTTTTTT
-,TRBV6-5,TRBJ1-1,-,CASRAPREMHTEAFF,TGTGCCAGCAGAGCACCCAGGGAGATGCACACTGAAGCTTTCTTT
TRBD2,TRBV7-7,TRBJ2-3,-,CASSSWTSGKSHADTQYF,TGTGCCAGCAGTTCCTGGACTAGCGGGAAATCCCACGCAGATACGCAGTATTTT
-,TRBV27,TRBJ2-7,-,CASSFSPDTGGGEQYF,TGTGCCAGCAGTTTCTCCCCGGACACAGGGGGGGGAGAGCAGTACTTC
TRBD1,TRBV29-1,TRBJ1-2,-,CSVATGVGYGYTF,TGCAGCGTGGCTACAGGGGTCGGCTATGGCTACACCTTC
-,TRBV6-5,TRBJ1-1,once,CASRGDNARLTEAFF,TGTGCCAGCAGGGGGGACAACGCAAGACTCACTGAAGCTTTCTTT
-,TRBV11-3,TRBJ1-1,-,CASSRGPGTEAFF,TGTGCCAGCAGCAGGGGTCCGGGCACTGAAGCTTTCTTT
TRBD1,TRBV27,TRBJ1-1,few,CASSPLGTGAFEAFF,TGTGCCAGCAGCCCTCTCGGGACAGGGGCGTTTGAAGCTTTCTTT
-,TRBV9,TRBJ1-5,-,CASSGGASRDQPQHF,TGTGCCAGCAGCGGCGGGGCTTCCAGGGATCAGCCCCAGCATTTT
TRBD2,TRBV18,TRBJ2-3,-,CASSPPSGGLTDTQYF,TGTGCCAGCTCACCACCAAGCGGGGGGTTGACAGATACGCAGTATTTT
-,TRBV18,TRBJ2-3,few,CASSPLDSTDTQYF,TGTGCCAGCTCACCACTTGACAGCACAGATACGCAGTATTTT
-,TRBV14,TRBJ2-7,few,CASSQATFSEQYF,TGTGCCAGCAGCCAAGCAACGTTCTCCGAGCAGTACTTC
-,TRBV28,TRBJ1-4,-,CASSLGEQREKLFF,TGTGCCAGCAGTCTTGGGGAGCAACGGGAAAAACTGTTTTTT
-,TRBV5-5,TRBJ1-2,-,CASSASGDSYGYTF,TGTGCCAGCAGCGCGTCAGGGGATTCCTATGGCTACACCTTC
TRBD2,TRBV28,TRBJ2-1,-,CASTLGLAGGYNEQFF,TGTGCCAGCACCCTGGGACTAGCGGGAGGGTACAATGAGCAGTTCTTC
-,TRBV7-3,TRBJ1-1,-,CASSSPGVTEAFF,TGTGCCAGCAGCTCCCCGGGGGTCACTGAAGCTTTCTTT
-,TRBV7-2,TRBJ1-3,-,CASSLEIPGRNSGNTIYF,TGTGCCAGCAGCTTAGAAATCCCAGGCAGGAACTCGGGAAACACCATATATTTT
-,TRBV7-7,TRBJ2-3,-,CASSPQGRTSTDTQYF,TGTGCCAGCAGCCCCCAGGGGCGGACCAGCACAGATACGCAGTATTTT
TRBD2,TRBV2,TRBJ2-2,-,CASSIGLGYGELFF,TGTGCCAGCAGTATCGGACTAGGTTACGGGGAGCTGTTTTTT
TRBD1,TRBV18,TRBJ2-7,-,CASSPGQSYEQYF,TGTGCCAGCTCTCCGGGACAGTCCTACGAGCAGTACTTC
TRBD1,TRBV28,TRBJ2-3,-,CASSLRGQVTDTQYF,TGTGCCAGCAGTTTAAGGGGACAGGTCACAGATACGCAGTATTTT
-,TRBV6-4,TRBJ2-7,-,CASSRDRGYEQYF,TGTGCCAGCAGCCGGGACCGAGGCTACGAGCAGTACTTC
-,TRBV30,TRBJ1-3,-,CAWSPVGGTGNTIYF,TGTGCCTGGAGTCCGGTAGGGGGGACTGGAAACACCATATATTTT